The present T cell receptor (beta chain) was sequenced within a study of human T cells and chemical hapten exposure. TCRdb independently ran MiXCR on the RACE reads; one entry per CDR3 protein. The data contain 75,000 to 90,000 distinct CDR3 sequences, 12% of them singletons. Germline CDR1 reads DFQATT; CDR2 reads SNEGSKA (reference sequence). This CDR3 region has 12 residues. Time point indicated: patch test 1, 2 weeks after DPC sensitization. Described treatment: therapeutic diphenylcyclopropenone sensitization with weekly scalp DPC. This clonotype originated in an older woman with alopecia areata. Some clones in this sample may be carry-over from other donors' samples. The sample in question was whole blood, obtained in connection with sensitization to the hapten diphenylcyclopropenone (DPC). This rearrangement joins TRBV20-1 to TRBJ1-1; 8 nucleotides line up with TRBD1. This CDR3 reads CSATGDYTEAFF. CDR3 bases: TGCAGCGCGACAGGGGATTACACTGAAGCTTTCTTT.